The entry that follows covers one T cell receptor beta chain sequence. These data originate in a study of Ad26.COV2.S vaccination and SARS-CoV-2 variants. The assay was immunoSEQ multiplex PCR, and TCRdb's table has in-frame clones only and misses some. This sample has around 340,000 clones, with about 87% found just once. Germline V gene sequence: CDR1 SEHNR, CDR2 FQNEAQ (reference sequence). The V end was cut by 2 bases, the J end by 4 bases, with 14 bases between. The CDR3 length is 16 residues. Treatment: 15 to 20 received Ad26.COV2.S at low or high dose, single or two shots; 5 received placebo; per-sample allocation not given. Sampling occurred on day 63 after the first vaccine or placebo injection. Vaccination used an Ad26 vector expressing Wuhan-strain SARS-CoV-2 spike.

This TCR derives from a person between 18 and 65 years old who received the Ad26.COV2.S COVID-19 vaccine or a placebo. The rearrangement uses TRBV7-9 and TRBJ2-2; D is possibly TRBD1 (6 bases). The starting material was peripheral blood, obtained in a trial of Ad26.COV2.S vaccine versus placebo. CDR3 DNA: TGTGCCAGCAGCTTATTAAACAGGGCGGGCACCGGGGAGCTGTTTTTT. This gives the protein CASSLLNRAGTGELFF.